The sequence of this T cell receptor (beta chain) was determined in a study of cytomegalovirus exposure and HLA in healthy donors (dated by TCRdb to about 2017). Regarding the research as a whole: According to an earlier analysis of a few hundred of the donors, some 180 million T cells yielded 90 million to 130 million unique TCR beta sequences and about 300 Gb of sequence data. To predict cytomegalovirus infection status, the study combined high-throughput TCR immunosequencing, statistical association of individual TCRs with disease status, and machine learning. A later genetic analysis used genome-wide SNP genotypes for about 60% of the 666 donors, treating that subset as a discovery cohort. In addition to the first cohort of hundreds of subjects, a separate validation cohort of around 110 different subjects was used. The study aimed to test whether cataloging public T cell receptors could reveal signatures of past pathogen exposure. HLA typing included class I and class II loci at four-digit resolution. A later analysis re-analyzed previously published TCR beta repertoires from 650 to 800 donors and added high-resolution HLA genotyping to study TCR occurrence patterns. Donor age, sex, ethnicity and CMV serostatus were collected together with the repertoire data. The later analysis used no new phenotypic data to find candidate immune exposures, relying instead on TCR beta sequences and their occurrence across donors. The T cell repertoires of 666 subjects were profiled by immunosequencing and related to cytomegalovirus serostatus. All discovery cohort repertoires had been generated using a single sequencing platform. Roughly 300 gigabases of sequencing data and 80 million or so unique TCR sequences were included in an early release covering about 620 HLA-typed donors. An earlier analysis of several hundred of the donors applied high-throughput TCR beta sequencing to assess whether each TCR beta V gene segment acted as functional or pseudogenic. Typing coverage differed by locus: A, B, C, DRB1 and DQB1 were typed in roughly 629-640 donors, DQA1 in 522, DPA1 in approximately 600, and DPB1 in 450 to 490. The genetic ancestry cluster associated with self-reported Caucasian donors included around four fifths of the approximately 400 genotyped donors. Because of strong linkage in the cohort, roughly five DR-DQ haplotypes were treated as single units for association and clustering. Across approximately 420 genotyped donors of the cohort, an average of roughly 200,000 unique TCR beta nucleotide sequences per donor were sequenced, and roughly 20% of those sequences were non-productive. What the authors observed across the whole study: Several of the top co-occurrence clusters appeared to be linked to parvovirus B19, influenza, CMV and Epstein-Barr virus, according to a later analysis. In vitro tests confirmed that a few of the cytomegalovirus-associated TCR beta chains recognize cytomegalovirus antigens. Roughly uniform sequencing depth across donors was assumed in presence/absence analyses, although this assumption may not hold. Specific HLA alleles were associated with about 17,000 TCR beta sequences at a false discovery rate of 0.05 in a later analysis. Broadly in line with IMGT annotations, most TCR beta V segments showed up in productive rearrangements about 90% or about 30% of the time in an earlier analysis of some 590 of the donors. V-gene and J-gene trimming of TCR beta chains was associated with a missense DCLRE1C variant in a later genetic analysis, and the association was replicated in an independent cohort. Cytomegalovirus status was reported to be diagnosed by the classifier with high specificity and sensitivity in both the original and validation cohorts. A later analysis found that HLA-associated TCR beta chains were more clonally expanded and had lower generation probabilities than equally common non-associated chains. In a later analysis, the rate of TCR association differed among HLA loci, with DRB1 alleles having the most associated TCRs and HLA-C alleles having the fewest. According to the authors, the approach could potentially be generalized to other disease states and immunological phenotypes. Only TCR beta chains were sequenced in this cohort, and the absence of alpha or paired-chain data limited detectable features. A cluster of highly shared sequence variants was judged likely to represent a technical artifact of the sequencing pipeline. Because some donors lacked HLA typing at each locus, the association tests relied only on the typed subset. The 87-base-pair reads could not distinguish some IMGT-functional V segments, including TRBV6-2 and TRBV6-3, so those segments were excluded. In a later genetic analysis, fewer N-insertions in productive TCRs were reported among donors in an Asian-associated ancestry cluster than the roughly 710-donor mean. A further reported finding was that TCR beta sequences accurately predicted the HLA-A and HLA-B alleles for most subjects in the first cohort. Across donors, most TCR sequences were observed very rarely, whereas some public TCRs were present in many individuals. The only immune exposure information available for the cohort was CMV serostatus. A total of 164 TCR beta chains were listed by the study as associated with cytomegalovirus. Because counts were too low, 15 to 20 rarely observed V segments, including chromosome 9 orphons, were left out of the earlier analysis of a few hundred of the donors. Most CMV-associated TCR beta chains appeared to be HLA-restricted in a later analysis, and the HLA associations seemed to be driven largely by CMV exposure. When HLA alleles, especially DR and DQ, strongly co-occurred, TCR associations were difficult to assign to individual alleles. Correlated functional status among segregating V segments might reflect linkage disequilibrium, but an unknown experimental factor could not be ruled out.

The method behind the library was the immunoSEQ multiplex PCR assay. For the multiplex PCR, a mixture combining 60 forward primers for TCR Vbeta segments and 13 reverse primers for TCR Jbeta segments was used. The CDR3 region of rearranged TCR beta genes was amplified from genomic DNA by a multiplex PCR assay. The amplified TCR beta libraries were sequenced on the Illumina HiSeq System as 87-base-pair reads. Concerning the study's data processing: A later analysis counted about 82 million unique TCR beta chains across the 640 or so repertoires, and some 11 million of these chains were shared by at least two donors. A nearest-neighbor algorithm error-corrected the raw reads and collapsed the reads into unique sequences, merging closely related sequences to remove PCR and sequencing errors. Alignment of CDR3 sequences to IMGT reference sequences was used to assign V, D and J gene segments. Each retained sequence needed at least a six-nucleotide match to both a V gene segment and a J gene segment. A rearrangement counted as productive if the CDR3 had no stop codons and remained in frame with V and J, and every other rearrangement counted as non-productive. CDR3 was defined according to IMGT convention as the region running from the second conserved V-encoded cysteine to the conserved J-encoded phenylalanine. The earlier analysis of more than 450 of the donors excluded sequences that lacked an unambiguous match to a single V gene segment. In an earlier analysis of approximately 590 of the donors, V segments were called functional above 56.7% productive rearrangements and were called segregating when the between-donor standard deviation exceeded 5%. A statistical classification framework was built for diagnosing cytomegalovirus status from the catalog of TCR beta chain sequences. V and J gene assignment, in a later analysis, came from comparing TCR nucleotide sequences with IMGT/GENE-DB human TR gene sequences. Using the TCRdist pipeline, a later analysis assigned CDR3 sequences along with most-parsimonious VDJ recombination scenarios. In a later analysis, each TCR beta chain was defined by its CDR3 amino acid sequence together with its V-gene family, and reads without a unique V-gene family were excluded. To address suspected cross-contamination and a sequencing artifact, a later analysis removed approximately 600 highly shared, low-generation-probability nucleotide sequences. In a later analysis, a clonal expansion index was calculated for each public chain from normalized within-repertoire ranks of inferred template counts. Generation probabilities in a later analysis came from a VDJ recombination model fitted to out-of-frame rearrangements, and those results were checked against IGoR. A later analysis scored TCR-TCR, TCR-HLA and TCR-CMV co-occurrence with hypergeometric tests, applying a repertoire-size bias correction to TCR pairs. To estimate false discovery rates, a later analysis permuted the HLA or CMV assignments 20 times. In a later analysis, co-occurring TCRs were grouped using DBSCAN, with TCRdist sequence similarity added in when clustering inside HLA-allele-positive subsets. Co-occurrence clustering excluded repertoires with fewer than 30,000 or more than 120,000 public chains, plus five with anomalous nucleotide sharing. TCRdb carries this immuneACCESS record with in-frame sequences only. Its versions omit some clonotypes, under half of them owing to an unresolved V gene in the studies checked, with the rest unexplained. D and trimming come from the DNA, and the V and J calls and clone size come from that table. A total of some 120,000 clones appear in this sample, roughly three quarters of them only once. The ten most abundant clones make up 2% to 2.5% of the sample.

The CDR3 measures 15 amino acids from cysteine to phenylalanine. Only the CDR3 DNA is retained, 45 bases long and in frame from the first base. Reading the germline V gene gives CDR1 SGHTA and CDR2 FQGTGA. V has 5 bases trimmed and J has 4 bases trimmed; junction bases matching no gene number 7. The cohort consisted of 650 to 700 healthy bone marrow donors. At the time of sampling, all cohort members were nominally healthy, though unrecorded immune exposures were likely present. The donor tested CMV seronegative and was one of the 352 seronegative cohort members. A peripheral blood sample was collected from each donor, and TCR beta sequencing was performed on peripheral blood mononuclear cells. The Qiagen DNeasy Blood Extraction Kit was used to extract genomic DNA from the blood cell samples. Remarks on this clone: Its antigen is still unknown. There are no base qualities to consult, and no much larger clone falls within one base. The sample carries other DNA sequences with the same CDR3.

This sequence was found in a man between 18 and 29 years old in good health and CMV-seronegative. Sequencing was carried out using PBMCs. The V and J segments used are TRBV7-3 and TRBJ2-1; 8 central nucleotides agree with TRBD2. The base sequence is TGTGCCAGCAGCCTCACTAGCGGAACTTACAATGAGCAGTTCTTC. It encodes CASSLTSGTYNEQFF.